The rows below give T cell receptor beta chains drawn from one sample of a study of beta chain features in type 1 diabetes. Profiling relied on immunoSEQ multiplex PCR, and the TCRdb table lists in-frame clones only, not all of them. The sample includes around 190,000 clones, about 13% seen only once; the top ten take 0.62%. The sequenced material came from central memory CD4+ T cells from blood. Every receptor here comes from a woman aged 18-29 years in good health. CDR3s include the opening cysteine and the closing phenylalanine or tryptophan. Each record gives: D gene, V gene, J gene, clone size, CDR3 DNA, CDR3 protein. D genes are given only for firm matches. Where a row states a size, it is once, few, many or the class of an expanded clone; other rows omit it.

d_gene: -
v_gene: TRBV2
j_gene: TRBJ2-3
abundance: -
CDR3nt: TGTGCCAGCAGTGATGGAGGCTATAGGACGCAGTATTTT
CDR3aa: CASSDGGYRTQYF

d_gene: -
v_gene: TRBV30
j_gene: TRBJ2-2
abundance: -
CDR3nt: TGTGCCTGGATGGGTAGCTCAAACGCGAACACCGGGGAGCTGTTTTTT
CDR3aa: CAWMGSSNANTGELFF

d_gene: -
v_gene: TRBV7-2
j_gene: TRBJ2-1
abundance: -
CDR3nt: TGTGCCTTGGGAGGCGATGAGCAGTTCTTC
CDR3aa: CALGGDEQFF

d_gene: TRBD2
v_gene: TRBV30
j_gene: TRBJ2-7
abundance: many
CDR3nt: TGTGCCTGGACAACCGGGACTACGAACTACGAGCAGTACTTC
CDR3aa: CAWTTGTTNYEQYF

d_gene: -
v_gene: TRBV30
j_gene: TRBJ2-3
abundance: few
CDR3nt: TGTGCCTGCCCGTCTGAGGGTCGCACAGATACGCAGTATTTT
CDR3aa: CACPSEGRTDTQYF

d_gene: -
v_gene: TRBV15
j_gene: TRBJ2-1
abundance: few
CDR3nt: TGTGCCACCAGCAGAGAAGCCCTCTCCTACAATGAGCAGTTCTTC
CDR3aa: CATSREALSYNEQFF

d_gene: TRBD1
v_gene: TRBV30
j_gene: TRBJ2-3
abundance: -
CDR3nt: TGTGCCTGGGGACAGGGGGCGGGAGATACGCAGTATTTT
CDR3aa: CAWGQGAGDTQYF

d_gene: TRBD1
v_gene: TRBV6-6
j_gene: TRBJ2-7
abundance: -
CDR3nt: TGTGCCAGCAGCCGCTCGACAGGGAACTACGAGCAGTACTTC
CDR3aa: CASSRSTGNYEQYF

d_gene: TRBD1
v_gene: TRBV30
j_gene: TRBJ1-1
abundance: few
CDR3nt: TGTGCCTGGAGTGTACTGCCAGGGGGTATGGAAGCTTTCTTT
CDR3aa: CAWSVLPGGMEAFF

d_gene: TRBD2
v_gene: TRBV18
j_gene: TRBJ2-1
abundance: -
CDR3nt: TGTGCCAGCTCACCCCCGGGACTAGGGGTCGGGGAGCAGTTCTTC
CDR3aa: CASSPPGLGVGEQFF

d_gene: -
v_gene: TRBV5-6
j_gene: TRBJ2-7
abundance: -
CDR3nt: TGTGCCAGCAGCTTGGACAGGAGCTCCTACGAGCAGTACTTC
CDR3aa: CASSLDRSSYEQYF

d_gene: -
v_gene: TRBV29-1
j_gene: TRBJ1-1
abundance: few
CDR3nt: TGCAGCGCTTTTTACAGGAGTTTAACAGCTTTCTTT
CDR3aa: CSAFYRSLTAFF

d_gene: TRBD1
v_gene: TRBV28
j_gene: TRBJ2-1
abundance: -
CDR3nt: TGTGCCAACGGGGACAGGGGGCTCGATGAGCAGTTCTTC
CDR3aa: CANGDRGLDEQFF

d_gene: TRBD2
v_gene: TRBV30
j_gene: TRBJ2-2
abundance: -
CDR3nt: TGTGCCTGGAGGCGTTCAATACTAGCGGGAGGGCCTCTTAACACCGGGGAGCTGTTTTTT
CDR3aa: CAWRRSILAGGPLNTGELFF

d_gene: -
v_gene: TRBV14
j_gene: TRBJ1-2
abundance: -
CDR3nt: TGTGCCAGCAGGCTATTCAGGGGTAGGGATGGCTACACCTTC
CDR3aa: CASRLFRGRDGYTF

d_gene: -
v_gene: TRBV7-9
j_gene: TRBJ2-3
abundance: few
CDR3nt: TGTGCCAGCAGCTTAGGTCGAAAAGGGGGTAAAATTGGTACGCAGTATTTT
CDR3aa: CASSLGRKGGKIGTQYF

d_gene: -
v_gene: TRBV30
j_gene: TRBJ1-5
abundance: -
CDR3nt: TGTGCCTGGAGTGGTATAAGGGGCCCCTATAGCAATCAGCCCCAGCATTTT
CDR3aa: CAWSGIRGPYSNQPQHF

d_gene: -
v_gene: TRBV5-1
j_gene: TRBJ1-5
abundance: few
CDR3nt: TGCGCCAGCAGCTTACAGGGTGGTAATCAGCCCCAGCATTTT
CDR3aa: CASSLQGGNQPQHF

d_gene: TRBD1
v_gene: TRBV6-1
j_gene: TRBJ2-2
abundance: few
CDR3nt: TGTGCCAGCAGTGGACAGGGAAGCACCGGGGAGCTGTTTTTT
CDR3aa: CASSGQGSTGELFF

d_gene: -
v_gene: TRBV21-1
j_gene: TRBJ2-3
abundance: few
CDR3nt: TGTGCCAGCAGCCTACGCTCGAGCACAGATACGCAGTATTTT
CDR3aa: CASSLRSSTDTQYF

d_gene: -
v_gene: TRBV30
j_gene: TRBJ1-2
abundance: few
CDR3nt: TGTGCCTGGAGTGTCGACGGGAACTATGGCTACACCTTC
CDR3aa: CAWSVDGNYGYTF

d_gene: TRBD1
v_gene: TRBV30
j_gene: TRBJ1-1
abundance: few
CDR3nt: TGTGCCTGCACCGGACAGGGGGGAACTGAAGCTTTCTTT
CDR3aa: CACTGQGGTEAFF

d_gene: -
v_gene: TRBV30
j_gene: TRBJ2-1
abundance: -
CDR3nt: TGTGCCTGGAGTGAACAGGGCGGGGAGCAGTTCTTC
CDR3aa: CAWSEQGGEQFF

d_gene: TRBD2
v_gene: TRBV7-3
j_gene: TRBJ2-1
abundance: few
CDR3nt: TGTGCCAGCAGCCCACAGGGACTAGCGGACTACAATGAGCAGTTCTTC
CDR3aa: CASSPQGLADYNEQFF